This TCR beta chain comes out of a study of early T cells in non-severe SARS-CoV-2 infection listed by TCRdb under 2021. Background on the whole study: Bulk RNA from unsorted whole blood was used for TCR sequencing, so alpha and beta chains could not be paired. Results the study describes overall, beyond this receptor: VDJdb matching was skewed toward anti-spike CD8 responses and likely underestimated virus-specific expansions by missing private and CD4 specificities.

The library came from 5' RACE. The sequencer listed for this sample is NextSeq 500. In the TCR library protocol, unique molecular identifiers were attached to individual cDNA molecules to correct for PCR bias and sequencing error. Both TCR alpha and beta chains were sequenced, and tight co-correlation was observed between alpha and beta sequence abundances in each sample. Regarding the original processing steps: Decombinator V4 was used to perform V gene, J gene and CDR3 annotation of TCR sequences. TCRs were defined as expanded if a significant change between any two time points was detected under a Poisson model with p below 0.0001. Abundances of TCRs were expressed as counts per million after normalisation to the total number of TCRs sequenced in each sample. MAIT TCRs were defined by TRAV1-2 paired with TRAJ12, TRAJ20 or TRAJ33, and iNKT TCRs by TRAV10 paired with TRAJ18. VDJdb, accessed 1 November 2021, was searched for CMV, EBV and SARS-CoV-2 annotated TCRs, with TCRs annotated for multiple antigens excluded. TCRdb reanalyzed the raw reads on its own, using fastp at Q25 for trimming and MiXCR for clone calling, and kept in-frame beta chains. Every CDR3 protein is listed once, alongside the most common genes and DNA of its rows. The V and J calls reflect TCRdb's pipeline rather than the authors' work. The sample table records tens of thousands of distinct CDR3 sequences; just under 15% of these occur just once. The top ten clonotypes cover 4.5% to 7% of the sample.

The CDR3 goes from the cysteine to the phenylalanine over 16 residues. Just CDR3 DNA is preserved here, 48 bases in frame from base 1. V is shortened by 5 bases, J by 2 bases, and the region joining them spans 22 bases. CDR1 and CDR2, per the germline V gene (reference sequence), are DFQATT and SNEGSKA. Concerning this clonotype: Its antigen remains undetermined. Nothing much larger sits one base from this clone, and base qualities are not available.

This was a case-control study nested in a cohort of healthcare workers in London, UK, who had nasopharyngeal swab PCR tests and blood samples taken every week. Healthcare workers were enrolled in the week of the UK lockdown, from 23 to 31 March 2020, and were followed every week for up to 16 weeks. Sample: whole blood. This clonotype originated in an adult who was a healthcare worker with PCR-confirmed SARS-CoV-2 infection or an uninfected control (not recorded which). The V gene is TRBV20-1 and the J gene is TRBJ2-7; TRBD1 is perhaps the D gene, given 6 matching bases. The DNA reads TGCAGTGCTGCCCCGTACAAGGGGGTATCGGCCTACGAGCAGTACTTC. Its amino acids are CSAAPYKGVSAYEQYF.